The 32 T cell receptor beta chains reported below all come from one sample, sequenced in a study of OX40 agonist ivuxolimab in advanced cancers. Produced via immunoSEQ multiplex PCR; TCRdb's table is partial and in-frame only. The repertoire holds some 67,000 clones, with around 79% as singletons. The specimen was CD4+ or CD8+ T cells sorted from blood, collected in a trial of the OX40 agonist ivuxolimab. The receptors stem from an adult with an advanced solid tumor such as melanoma, head and neck, liver or kidney cancer.

The chain couples TRBV5-1 to TRBJ2-1; weak D call: TRBD1 (5 bases). The V end was cut by 5 bases, the J end by 6 bases, with 12 bases between. The CDR3 has 13 residues. CDR1 is SGHRS and CDR2 is YFSETQ in the germline V gene. For the CDR3, the DNA is TGCGCCAGCAGTACCCAGGGTACCAATGAGCAGTTCTTC. Protein product: CASSTQGTNEQFF.

There are a few counts of this clone. The V call is TRBV6-1, the J call TRBJ2-1; 11 bases align to TRBD1. Germline V lookup: CDR1 MNHNS, CDR2 SASEGT. After removal of 3 bases from V and 6 bases from J, the junction contained 4 bases not matched to a gene. The CDR3 covers 15 residues. CDR3 nucleotides: TGTGCCAGCAGTGAGGTGGGACAGGGGGGCAATGAGCAGTTCTTC. The encoded protein is CASSEVGQGGNEQFF.

The CDR3 loop is CATSRGTGITEAFF. The CDR3 DNA sequence: TGTGCCACCAGCAGAGGGACAGGGATCACTGAAGCTTTCTTT. The chain carries TRBV15 and TRBJ1-1, with 8 bases that match TRBD1. J was trimmed by 4 bases and V by 1 base; bases with no gene match: 2. CDR1 and CDR2 from the germline V gene are LNHNV and YYDKDF (reference sequence). This CDR3 is 14 amino acids long.

V gene TRBV13 combines with J gene TRBJ1-3; D unclear. V shed 2 bases and J shed 4 bases, with 3 bases lying between them. Germline values: CDR1 PRHDT, CDR2 FYEKMQ (reference sequence). CDR3 size: 12 residues. CDR3 bases: TGTGCCAGCAGCTTAATGGGAAACACCATATATTTT. Protein: CASSLMGNTIYF.

This clone has a count of ten or more. The sample contains more than one DNA sequence encoding this CDR3. The chain joins TRBV7-8 to TRBJ2-7, with D possibly being TRBD2 (6 bases). V shed 1 base and J shed 0 bases, with 10 bases lying between them. CDR3 length: 15 residues. Germline CDR1 SGHVS, CDR2 FQNEAQ. Written as DNA, the CDR3 is TGTGCCAGCAGCTTAGGGGACTCTGACTCCTACGAGCAGTACTTC. As protein: CASSLGDSDSYEQYF.

The V and J genes are TRBV6-6 and TRBJ1-4; D is ambiguous. Germline V lookup: CDR1 MNHNY, CDR2 SVGAGI (reference sequence). The V end lost 6 bases, the J end lost 4 bases, and 15 bases lay between the germline ends. The CDR3 extends over 15 amino acids. As DNA, the CDR3 is TGTGCCAGCAGCCCACGGACGGCCGATAATGAAAAACTGTTTTTT. Residues: CASSPRTADNEKLFF.

This clone showed up just once. The V call is TRBV5-4, the J call TRBJ2-2; 9 bases are a match to TRBD2. Germline values: CDR1 SGHNT, CDR2 YYREEE (reference sequence). V dropped 5 bases and J dropped 5; count of bases not matched to a gene: 7. The CDR3 is made up of 15 amino acids. CDR3 coding DNA: TGTGCCAGCAGGCTAGCGGGGTCCCAAACCGGGGAGCTGTTTTTT. This encodes CASRLAGSQTGELFF.

The chain employs TRBV28 and TRBJ2-7; 7 bases map to TRBD1. V shed 6 bases and J 4 bases; nucleotides not matched to a gene: 6. Looked up from germline, CDR1 is MDHEN and CDR2 is SYDVKM. The CDR3 spans 13 residues. CDR3 region: CASSITTGYEQYV. CDR3 DNA sequence: TGTGCCAGCAGCATCACGACAGGGTACGAGCAGTACGTC.

The chain has TRBV28 and TRBJ1-5; D uncertain. Looked up from germline, CDR1 is MDHEN and CDR2 is SYDVKM. The ends were cut back, 5 bases at V and 2 bases at J, with 13 bases in the middle. This CDR3 has 15 residues. CDR3 in amino acids: CASSSTPVGNQPQHF. In DNA, the CDR3 is TGTGCCAGCAGTAGCACCCCGGTGGGCAATCAGCCCCAGCATTTT.

The chain uses TRBV18 and TRBJ1-1; possible D gene TRBD1, 6 bases. The V and J ends lost 3 bases and 4 bases respectively, with 18 bases between them. Germline CDR1 is KGHSH and CDR2 is LQKENI. The CDR3 length is 16 residues. The CDR3 sequence: CASSPGTNHVGTEAFF. In DNA, the CDR3 is TGTGCCAGCTCACCCGGGACAAACCACGTGGGCACTGAAGCTTTCTTT.

The chain carries TRBV10-3 and TRBJ2-7; D possibly corresponds to TRBD2 (6 bases). From germline, CDR1 is ENHRY and CDR2 SYGVKD. Trimming removed 11 bases from V and 0 bases from J, with 14 bases in between. The CDR3 is made up of 13 amino acids. CDR3 in DNA: TGTGCCGGAGGGGCTGGGAGCTCCTACGAGCAGTACTTC. Translating it yields CAGGAGSSYEQYF.

This clone was found once. The chain joins TRBV2 to TRBJ2-5, with D possibly TRBD2 on 5 matching bases. Germline V lookup: CDR1 SNHLY, CDR2 FYNNEI. The CDR3 runs to 12 residues. Trimming cost V 7 bases and J 2 bases, with 8 bases left between them. CDR3 region: CASTRGQETQYF. CDR3 coding DNA: TGTGCCAGCACTCGCGGGCAAGAGACCCAGTACTTC.

The table lists this clone with a few counts. This chain links TRBV5-4 with TRBJ2-1, with 8 bases that match TRBD2. V gave up 4 bases and J gave up 5 bases; unmatched junction bases: 8. Germline assignment: CDR1 SGHNT and CDR2 YYREEE (reference sequence). The CDR3 has 15 residues. The CDR3 spells CASSLLAELDNEQFF. The CDR3 DNA reads as TGTGCCAGCAGCCTACTAGCGGAGTTGGACAATGAGCAGTTCTTC.

The chain employs TRBV6-4 and TRBJ1-1; no firm D call. Per the germline V gene, CDR1 is MRHNA and CDR2 is SNTAGT. The V gene lost 0 bases and the J gene lost 6 bases, with 17 bases spanning the gap. The CDR3 length is 16 residues. CDR3 nucleotide sequence: TGTGCCAGCAGTGACTCGACGCTCGGTTTCTCTGCTGAAGCTTTCTTT. Amino acid sequence: CASSDSTLGFSAEAFF.

The chain carries TRBV13 and TRBJ2-1; 11 bases match TRBD1. After removal of 3 bases from V and 14 bases from J, the junction contained 3 bases not matched to a gene. This CDR3 spans 12 amino acids. CDR1 and CDR2 (germline): PRHDT, FYEKMQ (reference sequence). In DNA, the CDR3 is TGTGCCAGCAGCTTGGGGACAGGGGGAGAGTTCTTC. As protein: CASSLGTGGEFF.

This clone was seen ten or more times. The rearrangement joins TRBV7-8 to TRBJ2-7, with 12 bases fitting TRBD1. The CDR3 length is 16 residues. V trimming: 1 base; J trimming: 9 bases; junction bases outside the gene matches: 10. The germline gives CDR1 SGHVS, CDR2 FQNEAQ. The CDR3 coding sequence is TGTGCCAGCAGCTTAGATGGGACAGGGGGCGCAGGGTGGCAGTACTTC. Residues: CASSLDGTGGAGWQYF. The full variable domain, rest sourced from reference TRBV7-8 and TRBJ2-7, is GAGVSQSPRYKVAKRGQDVALRCDPISGHVSLFWYQQALGQGPEFLTYFQNEAQLDKSGLPSDRFFAERPEGSVSTLKIQRTQQEDSAVYLCASSLDGTGGAGWQYFGPGTRLTVT.

This chain joins TRBV30 and TRBJ1-1; perhaps TRBD1 as D (6 bases). The length of the CDR3 is 15 residues. V was pared by 0 bases and J by 1 base, with 12 bases between. The germline CDR1 and CDR2 sequences are GTSNPN and SVGIG (reference sequence). The DNA for the CDR3 is TGTGCCTGGAGTGTAATGGGGGGCTCGAACACTGAAGCTTTCTTT. Amino acids: CAWSVMGGSNTEAFF.

The chain combines TRBV27 with TRBJ2-3; D possibly corresponds to TRBD2 (6 bases). V was shortened by 6 bases and J by 5 bases, with 18 bases between the two germline ends. Germline V gene sequence: CDR1 MNHEY, CDR2 SMNVEV (reference sequence). This CDR3 is built from 15 residues. The CDR3 protein is CASSWGGLARDTQYF. In DNA form, the CDR3 reads TGTGCCAGCAGCTGGGGCGGCCTAGCGAGAGATACGCAGTATTTT.

The V gene is TRBV27, the J gene TRBJ2-7; possibly TRBD1 for D (6 bases). The germline CDR1 and CDR2 sequences are MNHEY and SMNVEV (reference sequence). The CDR3 is 13 amino acids. The CDR3 reads CASSTGISYEQYF. The CDR3 bases are TGTGCTTCGTCGACAGGTATCTCCTACGAGCAGTACTTC.

The chain carries TRBV5-1 and TRBJ2-3; D is ambiguous. The CDR3 spans 13 residues. Trimming stripped 0 bases from V and 4 bases from J, with 6 bases between. In germline, CDR1 is SGHRS, CDR2 YFSETQ. CDR3 nucleotides: TGCGCCAGCAGCTTGGGGACGCCAGATACGCAGTATTTT. It yields the protein CASSLGTPDTQYF.

CDR3: CASSFSSGQGLRETQYF. CDR3 DNA sequence: TGTGCCAGCAGTTTCTCCTCGGGACAAGGCTTAAGGGAGACCCAGTACTTC. The V gene is TRBV28, the J gene TRBJ2-5; a weak D match, TRBD1 (6 bases). Germline-derived CDR1 and CDR2 are MDHEN and SYDVKM. Trimming cost V 3 bases and J 5 bases, with 22 bases left between them. This CDR3 comprises 17 residues.

CDR3 sequence reads: CASSNRDSYQETQYF. CDR3 bases: TGTGCCAGTTCTAACCGGGACAGTTACCAAGAGACCCAGTACTTC. The gene calls are TRBV19 and TRBJ2-5; 7 nucleotides agree with TRBD1. V was clipped by 8 bases and J by 0 bases; unmatched bases: 9. CDR1 and CDR2 from the germline V gene are LNHDA and SQIVND (reference sequence). CDR3 length: 15 amino acids.

The gene calls are TRBV4-2 and TRBJ1-4; no reliable D call. Between the trimmed V and J ends, which lost 1 base and 8 bases, there was a span of 14 bases. In germline, CDR1 is LGHNA, CDR2 YNFKEQ. The CDR3 sequence is 15 residues long. CDR3 region: CASSQGDAGIEKLFF. The CDR3 nucleotides read TGTGCCAGCAGCCAAGGGGATGCGGGGATCGAAAAACTGTTTTTT.

The rearrangement links TRBV6-6 to TRBJ2-5; TRBD2 might be the D (5 bases). The CDR3 sequence is 14 residues long. V gave up 7 bases and J gave up 2 bases, with 14 bases separating them. CDR1 and CDR2 (germline): MNHNY, SVGAGI (reference sequence). The CDR3 is CASTRSGTQETQYF. Here the CDR3 DNA reads TGTGCCAGCACACGAAGCGGAACACAAGAGACCCAGTACTTC.

This clone was recorded a few times. J is TRBJ2-3 and V is TRBV5-8, with 9 bases that match TRBD2. The V gene's germline CDR1 is SGHTS and CDR2 YDEGEE. This CDR3 has 14 amino acids. Losses at the gene ends were 7 bases for V and 4 bases for J; bases not matched to a gene: 7. The CDR3 DNA is TGTGCCAGCGTGGTAGCGGGAGTCCCAGATACGCAGTATTTT. This codes for CASVVAGVPDTQYF.

This chain uses TRBV5-4 with TRBJ2-5, with D perhaps matching TRBD1 or TRBD2 (5 bases each). Germline lookup yields CDR1 SGHNT and CDR2 YYREEE (reference sequence). This CDR3 contains 15 residues. V gave up 4 bases and J gave up 0 bases, with 13 bases separating them. CDR3 in DNA: TGTGCCAGCAGCCCGGACGGGACGTACCAAGAGACCCAGTACTTC. Translation: CASSPDGTYQETQYF.

The chain joins TRBV4-1 to TRBJ2-1, with D unresolved. The ends were cut back, 0 bases at V and 10 bases at J, with 13 bases in the middle. The CDR3 is made up of 14 amino acids. Germline V gene lookup returns CDR1 MGHRA and CDR2 YSYEKL. DNA for the CDR3: TGCGCCAGCAGCCAAGATACGAATAGGCCGGAGCAGTTCTTC. Translated, it gives CASSQDTNRPEQFF.

This chain uses TRBV19 with TRBJ2-3; 14 nucleotides align to TRBD2. The CDR3 covers 19 residues. V lost 9 bases, J lost 6 bases, and 20 bases stayed unmatched. Germline V gene lookup returns CDR1 LNHDA and CDR2 SQIVND (reference sequence). The CDR3 DNA follows: TGTGCCAGCTCTCGAAGACGACCGGGACTAGCGGGGGTCCTGGATACGCAGTATTTT. Protein product: CASSRRRPGLAGVLDTQYF.

The genes are TRBV19 and TRBJ2-1; TRBD2 is a possible D gene (7 bases). Deletions cut 7 bases from V and 5 bases from J, with 12 bases between. This CDR3 spans 13 amino acids. CDR1 and CDR2 from the germline V gene are LNHDA and SQIVND (reference sequence). This CDR3 is CASTPGGHNEQFF. Here the CDR3 DNA reads TGTGCCAGTACCCCGGGGGGCCACAATGAGCAGTTCTTC.

V gene TRBV27 combines with J gene TRBJ2-2, with D perhaps TRBD2 (6 bases). Germline V CDR1 and CDR2: MNHEY, SMNVEV (reference sequence). Between the trimmed V and J ends, which lost 3 bases and 5 bases, there was a span of 7 bases. The CDR3 contains 13 residues. The CDR3 DNA is TGTGCCAGCAGTTTCGGGGGTACCGGGGAGCTGTTTTTT. Protein sequence: CASSFGGTGELFF.

This sequence joins TRBV6-5 and TRBJ2-1; 9 bases are a match to TRBD2. Germline V gives CDR1 MNHEY, CDR2 SVGAGI. There are 14 residues in the CDR3. The trim removed 6 bases at V and 5 bases at J, leaving 5 bases unmatched. CDR3 protein: CASRFSGSHNEQFF. The CDR3 coding sequence is TGTGCCAGCAGATTTAGCGGGAGCCACAATGAGCAGTTCTTC.

The chain employs TRBV15 and TRBJ1-4; D unresolved. The V and J ends lost 0 bases and 9 bases respectively, with 8 bases between them. The germline gives CDR1 LNHNV, CDR2 YYDKDF (reference sequence). This CDR3 spans 13 amino acids. CDR3 sequence: CATSRDQVKKLFF. In nucleotides, the CDR3 is TGTGCCACCAGCAGAGATCAAGTTAAAAAACTGTTTTTT.